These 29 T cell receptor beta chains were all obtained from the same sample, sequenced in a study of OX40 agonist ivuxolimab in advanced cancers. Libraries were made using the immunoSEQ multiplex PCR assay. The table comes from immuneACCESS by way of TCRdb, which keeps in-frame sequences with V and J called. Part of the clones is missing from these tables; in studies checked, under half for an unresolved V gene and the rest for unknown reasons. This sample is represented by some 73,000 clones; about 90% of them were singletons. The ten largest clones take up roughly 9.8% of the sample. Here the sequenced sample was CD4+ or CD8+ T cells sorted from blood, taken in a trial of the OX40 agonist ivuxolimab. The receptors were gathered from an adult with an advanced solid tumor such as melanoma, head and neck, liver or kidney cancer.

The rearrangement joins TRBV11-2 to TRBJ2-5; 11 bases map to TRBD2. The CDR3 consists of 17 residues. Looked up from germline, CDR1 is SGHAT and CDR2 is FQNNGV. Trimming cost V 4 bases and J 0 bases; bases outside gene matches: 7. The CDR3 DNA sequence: TGTGCCAGCAGCTCGATACTAGCGGGAGCTTACCAAGAGACCCAGTACTTC. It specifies CASSSILAGAYQETQYF.

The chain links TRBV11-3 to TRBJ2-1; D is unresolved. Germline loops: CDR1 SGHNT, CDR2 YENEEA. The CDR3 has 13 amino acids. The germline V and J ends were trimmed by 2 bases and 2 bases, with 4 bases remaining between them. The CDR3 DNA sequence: TGTGCCAGCAGCTTATCGGCCTACAATGAGCAGTTCTTC. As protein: CASSLSAYNEQFF. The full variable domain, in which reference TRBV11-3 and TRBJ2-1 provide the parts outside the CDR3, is EAGVVQSPRYKIIEKKQPVAFWCNPISGHNTLYWYLQNLGQGPELLIRYENEEAVDDSQLPKDRFSAERLKGVDSTLKIQPAELGDSAVYLCASSLSAYNEQFFGPGTRLTVL.

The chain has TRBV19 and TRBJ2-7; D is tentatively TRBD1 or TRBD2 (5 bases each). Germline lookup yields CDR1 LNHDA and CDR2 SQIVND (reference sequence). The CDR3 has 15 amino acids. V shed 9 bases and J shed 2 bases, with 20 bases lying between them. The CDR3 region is CASTPNTRGTYEQYF. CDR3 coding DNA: TGTGCCAGCACACCAAACACCCGGGGCACCTACGAGCAGTACTTC. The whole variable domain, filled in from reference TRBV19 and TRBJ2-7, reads DGGITQSPKYLFRKEGQNVTLSCEQNLNHDAMYWYRQDPGQGLRLIYYSQIVNDFQKGDIAEGYSVSREKKESFPLTVTSAQKNPTAFYLCASTPNTRGTYEQYFGPGTRLTVT.

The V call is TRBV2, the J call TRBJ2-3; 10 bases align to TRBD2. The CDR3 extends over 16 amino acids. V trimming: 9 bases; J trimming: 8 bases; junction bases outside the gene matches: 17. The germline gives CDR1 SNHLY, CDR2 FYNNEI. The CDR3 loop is CARSTPRAGGPATQYF. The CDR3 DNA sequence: TGTGCCAGATCCACTCCCCGAGCGGGGGGGCCGGCTACGCAGTATTTT.

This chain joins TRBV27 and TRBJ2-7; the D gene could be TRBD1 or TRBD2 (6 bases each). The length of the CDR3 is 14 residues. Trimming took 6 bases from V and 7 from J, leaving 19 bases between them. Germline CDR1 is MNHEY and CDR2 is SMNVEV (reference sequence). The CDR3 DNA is TGTGCCAGCAGGGGGGCCGGGGGACTGAGGGAGCAGTACTTC. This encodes CASRGAGGLREQYF.

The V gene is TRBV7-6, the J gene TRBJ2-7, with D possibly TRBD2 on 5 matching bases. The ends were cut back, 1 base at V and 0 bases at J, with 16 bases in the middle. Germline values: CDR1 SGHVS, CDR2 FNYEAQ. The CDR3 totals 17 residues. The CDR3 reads CASSLGDPTEGSYEQYF. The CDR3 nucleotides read TGTGCCAGCAGCTTAGGCGACCCGACCGAGGGCTCCTACGAGCAGTACTTC.

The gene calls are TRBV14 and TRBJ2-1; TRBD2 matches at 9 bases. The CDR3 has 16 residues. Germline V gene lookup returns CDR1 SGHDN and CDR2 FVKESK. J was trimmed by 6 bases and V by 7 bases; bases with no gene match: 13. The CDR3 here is CASTPRRSGGPNEQFF. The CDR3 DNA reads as TGTGCCAGCACCCCCCGGCGGAGCGGGGGGCCCAATGAGCAGTTCTTC.

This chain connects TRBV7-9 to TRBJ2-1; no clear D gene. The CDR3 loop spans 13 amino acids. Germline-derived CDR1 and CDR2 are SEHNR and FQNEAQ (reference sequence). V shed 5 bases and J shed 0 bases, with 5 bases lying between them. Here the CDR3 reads CASSEGSYNEQFF. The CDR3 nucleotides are TGTGCCAGCAGCGAAGGCTCCTACAATGAGCAGTTCTTC.

CDR3 sequence (DNA): TGTGCCAGCAGTTTCACAGGGGGCTTGGGAGAGCAGTACTTC. Amino acid sequence: CASSFTGGLGEQYF. V and J are TRBV28 and TRBJ2-7; the match to TRBD1 covers 9 bases. This CDR3 region has 14 residues. The trim removed 3 bases at V and 7 bases at J, leaving 7 bases unmatched. The germline V gene encodes CDR1 MDHEN and CDR2 SYDVKM.

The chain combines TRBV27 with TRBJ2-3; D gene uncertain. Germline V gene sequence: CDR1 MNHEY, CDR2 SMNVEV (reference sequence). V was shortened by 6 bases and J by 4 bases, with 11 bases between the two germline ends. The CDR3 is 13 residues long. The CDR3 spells CASSPGAPDTQYF. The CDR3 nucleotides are TGTGCCAGCAGCCCTGGAGCGCCAGATACGCAGTATTTT.

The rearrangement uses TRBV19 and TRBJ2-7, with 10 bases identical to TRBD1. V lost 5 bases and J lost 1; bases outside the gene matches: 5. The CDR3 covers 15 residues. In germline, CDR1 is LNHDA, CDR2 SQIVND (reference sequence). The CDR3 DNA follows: TGTGCCAGTAGTCCGGGACAGGGGTGGTCCTACGAGCAGTACTTC. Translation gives CASSPGQGWSYEQYF.

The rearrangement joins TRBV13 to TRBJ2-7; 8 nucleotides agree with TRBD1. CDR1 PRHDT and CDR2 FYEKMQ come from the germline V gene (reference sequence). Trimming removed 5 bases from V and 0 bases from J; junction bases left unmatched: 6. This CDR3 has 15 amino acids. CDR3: CASSPGQGLSYEQYF. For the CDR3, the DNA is TGTGCCAGCAGCCCCGGACAGGGACTCTCCTACGAGCAGTACTTC. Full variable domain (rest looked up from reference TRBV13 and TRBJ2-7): AAGVIQSPRHLIKEKRETATLKCYPIPRHDTVYWYQQGPGQDPQFLISFYEKMQSDKGSIPDRFSAQQFSDYHSELNMSSLELGDSALYFCASSPGQGLSYEQYFGPGTRLTVT.

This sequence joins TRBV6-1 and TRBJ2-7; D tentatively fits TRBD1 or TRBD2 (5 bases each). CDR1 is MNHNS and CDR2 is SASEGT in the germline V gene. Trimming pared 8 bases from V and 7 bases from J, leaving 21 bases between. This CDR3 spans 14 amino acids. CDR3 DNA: TGTGCCAGCCTACTCCCGCAGGCTTGGGGGGAGCAGTACTTC. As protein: CASLLPQAWGEQYF.

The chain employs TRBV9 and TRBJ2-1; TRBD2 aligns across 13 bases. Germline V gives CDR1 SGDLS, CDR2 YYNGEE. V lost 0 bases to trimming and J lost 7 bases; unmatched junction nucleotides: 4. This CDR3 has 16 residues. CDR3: CASSVGTSGGGNEQFF. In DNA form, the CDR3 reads TGTGCCAGCAGCGTAGGGACTAGCGGGGGAGGTAATGAGCAGTTCTTC.

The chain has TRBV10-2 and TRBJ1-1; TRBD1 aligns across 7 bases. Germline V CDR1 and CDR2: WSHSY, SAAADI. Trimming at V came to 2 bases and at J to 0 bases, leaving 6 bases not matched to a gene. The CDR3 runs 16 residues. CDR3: CASSERNRGMNTEAFF. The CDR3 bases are TGCGCCAGCAGTGAGCGAAACAGGGGCATGAACACTGAAGCTTTCTTT.

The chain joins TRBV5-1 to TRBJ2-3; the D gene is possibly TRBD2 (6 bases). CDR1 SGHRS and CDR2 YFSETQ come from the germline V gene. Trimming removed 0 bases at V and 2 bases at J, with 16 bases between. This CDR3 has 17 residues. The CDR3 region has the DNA TGCGCCAGCAGCTTGGTCCGCGGGGATAAACCCACAGATACGCAGTATTTT. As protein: CASSLVRGDKPTDTQYF.

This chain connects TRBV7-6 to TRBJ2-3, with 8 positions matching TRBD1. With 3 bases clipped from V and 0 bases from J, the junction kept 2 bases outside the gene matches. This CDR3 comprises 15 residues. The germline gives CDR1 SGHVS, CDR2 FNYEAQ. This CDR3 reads CASSFRDRSTDTQYF. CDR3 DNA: TGTGCCAGCAGCTTCCGGGACAGGAGCACAGATACGCAGTATTTT.

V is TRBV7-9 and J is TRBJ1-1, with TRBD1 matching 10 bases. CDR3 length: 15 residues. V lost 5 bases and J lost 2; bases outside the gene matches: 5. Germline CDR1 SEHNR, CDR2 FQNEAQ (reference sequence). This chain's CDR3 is CASSPGQGGNTEAFF. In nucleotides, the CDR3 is TGTGCCAGCAGCCCCGGACAGGGGGGAAACACTGAAGCTTTCTTT. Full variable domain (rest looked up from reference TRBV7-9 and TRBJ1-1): DTGVSQNPRHKITKRGQNVTFRCDPISEHNRLYWYRQTLGQGPEFLTYFQNEAQLEKSRLLSDRFSAERPKGSFSTLEIQRTEQGDSAMYLCASSPGQGGNTEAFFGQGTRLTVV.

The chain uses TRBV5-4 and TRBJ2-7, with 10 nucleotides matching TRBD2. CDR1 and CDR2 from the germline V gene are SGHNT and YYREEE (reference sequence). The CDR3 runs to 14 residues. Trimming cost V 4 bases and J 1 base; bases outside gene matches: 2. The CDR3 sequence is CASSGSGRSYEQYF. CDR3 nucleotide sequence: TGTGCCAGCAGCGGTAGCGGGAGGTCCTACGAGCAGTACTTC.

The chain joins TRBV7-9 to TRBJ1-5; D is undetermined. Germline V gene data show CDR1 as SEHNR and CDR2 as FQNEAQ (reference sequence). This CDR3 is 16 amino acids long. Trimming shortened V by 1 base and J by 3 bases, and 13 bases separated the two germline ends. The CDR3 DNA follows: TGTGCCAGCAGCTTAGGAAACTTTAGGGACAATCAGCCCCAGCATTTT. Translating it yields CASSLGNFRDNQPQHF. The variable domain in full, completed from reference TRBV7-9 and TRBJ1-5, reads DTGVSQNPRHKITKRGQNVTFRCDPISEHNRLYWYRQTLGQGPEFLTYFQNEAQLEKSRLLSDRFSAERPKGSFSTLEIQRTEQGDSAMYLCASSLGNFRDNQPQHFGDGTRLSIL.

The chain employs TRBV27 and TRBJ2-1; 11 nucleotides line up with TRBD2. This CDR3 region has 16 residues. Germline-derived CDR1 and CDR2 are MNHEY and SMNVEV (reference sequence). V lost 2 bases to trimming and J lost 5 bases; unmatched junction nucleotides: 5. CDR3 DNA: TGTGCCAGCAGTTTAGAAGGGACTAGCGGCCACAATGAGCAGTTCTTC. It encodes CASSLEGTSGHNEQFF.

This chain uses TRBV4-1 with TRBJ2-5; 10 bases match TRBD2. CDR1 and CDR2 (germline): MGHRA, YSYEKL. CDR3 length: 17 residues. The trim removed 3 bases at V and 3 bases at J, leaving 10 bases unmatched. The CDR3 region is CASSHPRSGGAKETQYF. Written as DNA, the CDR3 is TGCGCCAGCAGCCACCCCCGGAGCGGGGGGGCCAAAGAGACCCAGTACTTC.

CDR3 in DNA: TGTGCCAGCAGCTTGGCTAGCGGGACCTACGAGCAGTACTTC. As protein: CASSLASGTYEQYF. V and J are TRBV5-6 and TRBJ2-7; TRBD2 aligns across 9 bases. CDR3 length equals 14 residues. Losses at the gene ends were 0 bases for V and 2 bases for J; bases not matched to a gene: 0. The V gene's germline CDR1 is SGHDT and CDR2 YYEEEE.

The CDR3 coding sequence is TGTGCCAGCAGCCTGACATCCGAGCAGTACTTC. It yields the protein CASSLTSEQYF. The chain joins TRBV7-9 to TRBJ2-7; D gene ambiguous. The CDR3 covers 11 residues. The germline gives CDR1 SEHNR, CDR2 FQNEAQ (reference sequence). The V end was cut by 5 bases, the J end by 6 bases, with 8 bases between.

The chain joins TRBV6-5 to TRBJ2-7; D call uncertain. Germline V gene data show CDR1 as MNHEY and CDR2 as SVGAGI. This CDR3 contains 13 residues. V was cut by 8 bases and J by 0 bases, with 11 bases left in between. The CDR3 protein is CASRPTDSYEQYF. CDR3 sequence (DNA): TGTGCCAGCCGACCGACTGACTCCTACGAGCAGTACTTC.

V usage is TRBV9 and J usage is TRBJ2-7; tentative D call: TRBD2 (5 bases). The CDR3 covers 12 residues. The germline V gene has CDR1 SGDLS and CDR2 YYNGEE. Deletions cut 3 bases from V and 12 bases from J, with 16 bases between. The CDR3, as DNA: TGTGCCAGCAGCGGGAGAACGGGGTTGTTGTACTTC. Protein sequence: CASSGRTGLLYF.

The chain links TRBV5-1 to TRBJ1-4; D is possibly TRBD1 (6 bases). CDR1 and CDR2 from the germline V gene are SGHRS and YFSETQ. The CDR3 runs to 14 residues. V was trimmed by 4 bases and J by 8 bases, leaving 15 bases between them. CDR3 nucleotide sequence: TGCGCCAGCAGCCCGGACAGAAGAAGCGAAAAACTGTTTTTT. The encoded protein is CASSPDRRSEKLFF.

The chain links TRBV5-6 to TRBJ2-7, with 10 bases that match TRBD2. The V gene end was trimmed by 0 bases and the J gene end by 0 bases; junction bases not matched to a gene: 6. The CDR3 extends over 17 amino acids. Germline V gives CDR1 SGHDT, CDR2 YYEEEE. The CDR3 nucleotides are TGTGCCAGCAGCTTGGACGCTAGCGGGGGCCGCTCCTACGAGCAGTACTTC. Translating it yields CASSLDASGGRSYEQYF.

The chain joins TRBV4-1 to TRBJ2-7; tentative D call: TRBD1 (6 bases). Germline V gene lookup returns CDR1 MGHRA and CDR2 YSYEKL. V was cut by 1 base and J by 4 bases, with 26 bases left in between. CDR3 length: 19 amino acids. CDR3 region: CASSQVWVHRESLRYEQYF. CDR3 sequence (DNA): TGCGCCAGCAGCCAAGTTTGGGTCCACAGGGAGTCCTTGAGGTACGAGCAGTACTTC.